This TCR beta chain came from a study of cytomegalovirus exposure and HLA in healthy donors. General study points: The authors listed approximately 150 TCR beta chains as cytomegalovirus-associated.

Comments on this clone: The antigen remains unidentified.

PCR involved 60 Vbeta and 13 Jbeta primers. Generated by immunoSEQ multiplex PCR, the TCRdb table keeps only in-frame clones and is missing some. The data show 55,000 to 80,000 clones, around 74% seen once. Sample: PBMCs. The origin of this receptor is a woman aged 25 to 45 in good health and CMV-seropositive.

This chain's CDR3 is CASSQDRALPYGYTF. In nucleotides, the CDR3 is TGTGCCAGCAGCCAGGACAGGGCCTTACCCTATGGCTACACCTTC. V gene TRBV7-9 combines with J gene TRBJ1-2, with 8 positions matching TRBD1. Germline V CDR1 and CDR2: SEHNR, FQNEAQ (reference sequence). V lost 5 bases and J lost 4; bases outside the gene matches: 9. This CDR3 has 15 residues.